The rows below give T cell receptor beta chains drawn from one sample of a study of cytomegalovirus exposure and HLA in healthy donors. Generated by immunoSEQ multiplex PCR, the TCRdb table keeps only in-frame clones and is missing some. The sample holds fewer than 200,000 clones, roughly 81% seen once. The sample consisted of PBMCs. The source is a woman aged 45 to 65 in good health and CMV-seronegative. Both conserved end residues are part of each CDR3. D genes are given only for firm matches.

CASSQGTSGRGGELFF | TRBD2 | TRBJ2-2 | TRBV9
CAISQTGPTNYGYTF | . | TRBJ1-2 | TRBV10-3
CASKFYNEQFF | . | TRBJ2-1 | TRBV27
CASSRTDSYNSPLHF | . | TRBJ1-6 | TRBV6-1
CASSRVGGRPRETDTQYF | TRBD2 | TRBJ2-3 | TRBV7-2
CASSRGLGGYEQYF | TRBD2 | TRBJ2-7 | TRBV4-1
CASSFGSYEQYF | . | TRBJ2-7 | TRBV5-5
CASSFERGGTNEQFF | TRBD2 | TRBJ2-1 | TRBV27
CASTYGVEGTEAFF | . | TRBJ1-1 | TRBV9
CASSYLGTGSNEQFF | TRBD1 | TRBJ2-1 | TRBV19
CASSQAMTGDYGYTF | TRBD1 | TRBJ1-2 | TRBV4-3
CASRPNSVLTF | . | TRBJ2-6 | TRBV2
CASSLGQGVFQPQHF | TRBD1 | TRBJ1-5 | TRBV28
CASSYSGLAGLEQYF | TRBD2 | TRBJ2-7 | TRBV6-5
CASNNRDRGETQYF | TRBD1 | TRBJ2-5 | TRBV10-2
CASSIGLAAYNEQFF | TRBD2 | . | TRBV5-6
CASSLVGATGNTIYF | . | TRBJ1-3 | TRBV6-5
CASSLPYQETQYF | . | TRBJ2-5 | TRBV28
CASSPTIGDTGELFF | . | TRBJ2-2 | TRBV4-3
CASSQATSYEQYF | . | TRBJ2-7 | TRBV4-1
CARRGQGVYEQYF | TRBD1 | TRBJ2-7 | TRBV7-7
CASSVPGQGAGYTF | TRBD1 | TRBJ1-2 | TRBV7-2
CSAVLRSSYEQYF | . | TRBJ2-7 | TRBV29-1
CASSVLPSGGSEQYF | . | TRBJ2-7 | TRBV9
CASSLRASNQPQHF | . | TRBJ1-5 | TRBV27
CAWSDGNTGELFF | . | TRBJ2-2 | TRBV30
CASSSGGTDTQYF | TRBD2 | TRBJ2-3 | TRBV7-7
CASGPDRNTGELFF | . | TRBJ2-2 | TRBV12-5
CASSWKGQGVTEAFF | TRBD1 | TRBJ1-1 | TRBV27
CASSPGGSYEQYF | TRBD2 | TRBJ2-7 | TRBV19
CASSSFPSNYGYTF | . | TRBJ1-2 | TRBV7-9
CASRPRGLVGASGTYTDTQYF | . | TRBJ2-3 | TRBV27
CASSLAGLAGGGEQFF | TRBD2 | TRBJ2-1 | TRBV7-7
CASNFTARVVATNEKLFF | . | TRBJ1-4 | TRBV23-1
CASSLEPAATSGYSYEQYF | TRBD2 | TRBJ2-7 | TRBV5-1
CATSTTGLSYEQYF | . | TRBJ2-7 | TRBV15
CASSPDTSWYEQYF | . | TRBJ2-7 | TRBV21-1
CASSLAGGGNQPQHF | . | TRBJ1-5 | TRBV5-6
CASSLGDYGYTF | . | TRBJ1-2 | TRBV25-1
CAWGELANEKLFF | . | TRBJ1-4 | TRBV30
CASSRGLYSTDTQYF | . | TRBJ2-3 | TRBV9
CSGGLAGNTGELFF | TRBD2 | TRBJ2-2 | TRBV29-1
CASSQLATSYNEQFF | . | TRBJ2-1 | TRBV11-2
CASSLIMASGEQFF | . | TRBJ2-1 | TRBV5-6
CASSQVQGGQPQHF | TRBD1 | TRBJ1-5 | TRBV4-1
CASSFDSASSGYTF | . | TRBJ1-2 | TRBV6-5